This T cell receptor (beta chain) was sequenced for a study of T cells after yellow fever vaccination. A word on this clonotype: Its specificity is not known. A read error is possible here, since a much larger clone lies one base away.

5'RACE template switching added a universal primer site and UMIs to TCR cDNA. TCRdb reprocessed the 5' RACE reads via MiXCR and lists one record per CDR3 protein. The data contain under 80,000 distinct CDR3 sequences, about 7% of them singletons. This CDR3 comprises 13 residues. Study-level points and caveats: A secondary response was less intense yet reached its peak sooner, at day 5 versus 15. Bulk-population clonotypes that are abundant could appear as contaminants in FACS-sorted repertoires.

The source is a man aged 25-40 years who received the YFV17D yellow fever vaccine. V and J are TRBV12-3 or TRBV12-4 and TRBJ2-1; D is possibly TRBD2 (6 bases). The source was CD8+ T cells sorted from PBMCs, collected 15 days after the yellow fever booster vaccination. The CDR3 protein is CTSSPTSFDEQFF. In DNA, the CDR3 is TGTACCAGCAGCCCGACTAGTTTCGATGAGCAGTTCTTC.